The present TCR beta chain was sequenced within a study of control samples from healthy donors and cancer patients (dated by TCRdb to 2018 to 2021). With regard to this clone: This receptor's antigen is unknown. Base qualities are not at hand, and no much larger clone is one base apart.

CDR1 SGDLS and CDR2 YYNGEE were looked up in the germline V gene. V loses 1 base of germline sequence and J loses 0 bases, and the interval between the two ends is 7 bases. From cysteine to phenylalanine, the CDR3 is 15 amino acids long. Solely the CDR3 DNA is kept, with 45 bases framed from the first base. Receptor libraries were prepared by the immunoSEQ multiplex PCR assay. TCRdb took over this immuneACCESS table, retaining in-frame rearrangements with V and J assigned. Such tables are incomplete; in checked studies, under half of the missing clones stem from an unresolved V gene, and the remainder is unexplained. The sample table contains around 94,000 clones; only one count was recorded for about nine tenths of them. Of the sample, 3.5% to 4.5% falls within the top ten clones.

The source of this sequence is a woman between 18 and 30 years old in good health. Sequencing input: blood. This receptor chain uses TRBV9 and TRBJ1-4; the D gene identity is not certain. The CDR3 reads as follows: CASSVRGSTNEKLFF. The DNA sequence is given as TGTGCCAGCAGCGTAAGAGGGTCAACTAATGAAAAACTGTTTTTT.